Detailed here is one T cell receptor (beta chain). The source of the sample is a study of blood T cell repertoires in COVID-19. Looking at the study overall: PBMCs, B-cell-depleted T cells, or T cells were the source of the cDNA or gDNA that made up the material.

Cohort assignment relied on participant-reported clinical history. Either two negative PCRs, clearance, or symptom resolution qualified Cohort 3 donors as recovered. Some clones are missing from TCRdb's copy, which holds only in-frame ones; the method was immunoSEQ multiplex PCR. The repertoire holds 200,000 or so clones, with around 89% as singletons. The CDR3 consists of 15 residues. Per the germline V gene, CDR1 is MNHEY and CDR2 is SVGAGI. V lost 5 bases to trimming and J lost 6 bases; unmatched junction nucleotides: 10. Sequencing was carried out using PBMCs or T cells enriched from blood (not recorded which). The chain employs TRBV6-5 and TRBJ1-2; 9 bases line up with TRBD1. The source of this sequence is a woman aged 25 to 45 who had recovered from COVID-19. CDR3 sequence reads: CASSPNRGRENGYTF. CDR3 bases: TGTGCCAGCAGTCCGAACAGGGGGCGTGAGAATGGCTACACCTTC.